This T cell receptor beta chain originates from a study of shared clonotypes between healthy human individuals. Germline V gene sequence: CDR1 SGDLS, CDR2 YYNGEE. CDR3 length: 17 amino acids. Germline trimming cut 3 bases from V and 7 bases from J; bases unmatched to any gene: 10. General study points: Clonotype sharing across four donors was observed for roughly 5% of naive CD4 clonotypes.

With regard to this clone: Its specificity is not known.

Replicate PCRs for sorted subsets used roughly 200 ng DNA; this equaled tens of thousands of T cell genomes. Original methodology: Junction-only sequences without quality scores were provided by ImmunoSEQ, so filtering was different. This table comes from immunoSEQ multiplex PCR, and its TCRdb copy is limited to in-frame clones, with some not included. The D gene and trimming were derived from the DNA, and the V and J assignments and clone size from that table. The repertoire holds about 1.1 million clones, with roughly 77% as singletons. Sequencing was done on a sample of memory CD4+ T cells from PBMCs. Sample subset: CD45RA-negative fraction. The origin of this receptor is a man between 18 and 29 years old in good health. Some clones in this sample may be carry-over from other donors' samples. J is TRBJ2-1 and V is TRBV9; 13 bases are a match to TRBD2. The CDR3 protein is CASSGVSGTSGTNEQFF. The CDR3 DNA reads as TGTGCCAGCAGCGGGGTTTCCGGGACTAGCGGGACGAATGAGCAGTTCTTC. The full variable domain, completed using reference TRBV9 and TRBJ2-1, is DSGVTQTPKHLITATGQRVTLRCSPRSGDLSVYWYQQSLDQGLQFLIQYYNGEERAKGNILERFSAQQFPDLHSELNLSSLELGDSALYFCASSGVSGTSGTNEQFFGPGTRLTVL.